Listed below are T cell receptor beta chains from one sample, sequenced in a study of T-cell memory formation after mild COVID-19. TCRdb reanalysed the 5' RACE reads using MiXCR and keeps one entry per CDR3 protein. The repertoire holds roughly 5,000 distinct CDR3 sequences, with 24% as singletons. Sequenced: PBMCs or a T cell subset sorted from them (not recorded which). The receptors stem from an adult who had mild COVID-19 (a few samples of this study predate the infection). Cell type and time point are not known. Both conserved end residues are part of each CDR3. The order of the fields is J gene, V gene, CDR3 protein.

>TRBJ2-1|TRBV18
CASSWGPPAGGNNEQFF
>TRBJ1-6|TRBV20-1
CSARRGQPDPYNSPLHF
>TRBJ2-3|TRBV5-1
CASSWTPVTDTQYF
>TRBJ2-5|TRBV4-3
CASSRRAGTGQETQYF
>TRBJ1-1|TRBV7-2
CASSFLGGGRTEAFF
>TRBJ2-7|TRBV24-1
CATSDPDRVDEQYF
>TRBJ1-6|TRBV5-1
CASSEGQVLGAYNSPLHF
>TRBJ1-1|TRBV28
CASSLIVGTEAFF
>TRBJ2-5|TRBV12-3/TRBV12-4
CASSLMGARDGKETQYF
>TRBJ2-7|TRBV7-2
CASSLGGGPFEQYF
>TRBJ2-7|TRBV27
CASSLLTEQYF
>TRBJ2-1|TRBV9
CASSVGQGANEQFF
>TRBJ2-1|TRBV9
CASSPGGVGGGYNEQFF
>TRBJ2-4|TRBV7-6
CASSPLSSGGLYF
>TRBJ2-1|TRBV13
CASSLVDLYNEQFF
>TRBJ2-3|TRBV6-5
CASSPTSSGRLDTQYF
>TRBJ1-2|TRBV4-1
CASSQDPQGWSPYGYTF
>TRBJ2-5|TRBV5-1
CASAASSGGRETQYF
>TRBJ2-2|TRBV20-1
CSARVVTGELFF
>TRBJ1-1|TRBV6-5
CASRGETEAFF
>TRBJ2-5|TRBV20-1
CSATGRDRVYPETQYF
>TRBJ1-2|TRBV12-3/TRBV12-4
CASSSDRKPSYGYTF
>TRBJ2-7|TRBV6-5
CASSYHPSYEQYF
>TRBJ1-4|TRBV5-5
CASSLWNPNEKLFF
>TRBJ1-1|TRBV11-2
CASSLGGEAFF
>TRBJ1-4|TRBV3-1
CASSQDRRDTEKLFF
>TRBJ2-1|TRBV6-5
CASSLSPMGSRNNEQFF
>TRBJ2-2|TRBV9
CASSVQNTGELFF
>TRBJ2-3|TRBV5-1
CASSLKGTDTQYF
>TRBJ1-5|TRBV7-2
CASSLGRHNQPQHF
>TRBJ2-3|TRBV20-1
CSARSGTSRTDTQYF
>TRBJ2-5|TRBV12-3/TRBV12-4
CASSFARLAVQETQYF
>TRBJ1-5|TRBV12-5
CASDNTALAGQGRLSNQPQHF
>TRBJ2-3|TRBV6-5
CATIKGPMDTQYF
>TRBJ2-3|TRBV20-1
CSARGRAGGASTDTQYF
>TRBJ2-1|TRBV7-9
CASSLLFRGANEQFF
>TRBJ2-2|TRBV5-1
CASSLPNTGELFF
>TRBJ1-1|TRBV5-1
CASSLVGPGGTEAFF
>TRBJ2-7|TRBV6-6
CASSYPSTYEQYF
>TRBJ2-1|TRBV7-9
CATRGGRGPSYNEQFF
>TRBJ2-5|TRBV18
CASSPPRTRETQYF
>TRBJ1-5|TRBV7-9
CASSLPLPQGSQPQHF
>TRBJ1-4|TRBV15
CATSTGTGFNEKLFF
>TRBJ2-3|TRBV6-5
CASSYSIAGGADTQYF
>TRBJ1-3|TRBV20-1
CSARDVRRGAGNTIYF
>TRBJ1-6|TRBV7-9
CASSRMTGLGSPLHF
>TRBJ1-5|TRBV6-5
CASSLTQGQSNQPQHF
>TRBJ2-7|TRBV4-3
CASSQVNSGYYEQYF
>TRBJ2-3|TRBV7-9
CASSYTWSSTDTQYF
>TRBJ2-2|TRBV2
CASSLRYTGELFF
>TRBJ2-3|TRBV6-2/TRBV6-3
CASSYALAGSTDTQYF
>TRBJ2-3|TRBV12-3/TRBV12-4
CASSAVGQLTDTQYF